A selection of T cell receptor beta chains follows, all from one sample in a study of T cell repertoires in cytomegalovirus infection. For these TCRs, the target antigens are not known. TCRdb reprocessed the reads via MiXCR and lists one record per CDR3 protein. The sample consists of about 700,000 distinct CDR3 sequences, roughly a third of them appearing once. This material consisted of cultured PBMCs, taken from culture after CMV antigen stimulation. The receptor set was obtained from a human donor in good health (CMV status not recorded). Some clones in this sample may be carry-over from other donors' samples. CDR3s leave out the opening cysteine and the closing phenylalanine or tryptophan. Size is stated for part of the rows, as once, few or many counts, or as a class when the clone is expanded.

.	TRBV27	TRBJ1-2	ASSFRGAYGYT
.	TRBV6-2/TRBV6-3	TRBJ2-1	ASSLSGRFPSTYEQF
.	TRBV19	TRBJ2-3	ASREGASSDTQY
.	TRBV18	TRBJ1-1	ASSQSQGGGEAF
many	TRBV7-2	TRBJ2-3	ASKRDRATDTQY
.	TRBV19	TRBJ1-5	ASSMGDGYQPQH
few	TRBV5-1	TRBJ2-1	ASSLVPGLIGYEQF
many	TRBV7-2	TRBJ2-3	ASSLPRPADTQY
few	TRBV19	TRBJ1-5	ASRRDSSSGNQPQH
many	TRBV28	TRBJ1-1	ASSSPGQGARDTEAF
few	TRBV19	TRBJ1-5	ASSTSTRADQPQH
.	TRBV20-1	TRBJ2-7	SARVAADEQY
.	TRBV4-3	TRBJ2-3	ASSQGPSDTQY
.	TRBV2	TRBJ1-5	ASSRRPGSNQPQH
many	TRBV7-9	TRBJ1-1	ASRWTGQNTEAF
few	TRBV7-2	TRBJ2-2	ASSAQLAGYTGELF
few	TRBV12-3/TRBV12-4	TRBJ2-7	ASSLQGGILGEQY
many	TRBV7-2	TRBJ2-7	ASSRRASGRGEQY
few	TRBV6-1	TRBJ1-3	ASRRGQGSGNTIY
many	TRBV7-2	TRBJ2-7	ASSVTSGGSYEQY
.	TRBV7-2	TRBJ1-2	ASSLSFGGYGYT
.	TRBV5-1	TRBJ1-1	ASSLVPLAEVNTEAF
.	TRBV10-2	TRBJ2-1	ASRTSGGIGEQF
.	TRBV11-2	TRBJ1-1	ASSEIQGAYEAF
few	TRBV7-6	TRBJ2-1	ASSSYRVPYNEQF
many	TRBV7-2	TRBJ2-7	ASSVIRRTGNRYEQY
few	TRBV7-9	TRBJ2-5	ASSFGAGGSETQY
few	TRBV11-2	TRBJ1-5	ASSLERDGQPQH
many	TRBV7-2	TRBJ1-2	ASSFIHYGYT
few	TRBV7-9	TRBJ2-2	ASSPGPGTGMSTGELF
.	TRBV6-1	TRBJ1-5	ASRLTSREPQH
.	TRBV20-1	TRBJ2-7	SANPFPQGLDEQY
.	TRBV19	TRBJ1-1	ASINNRDTEAF
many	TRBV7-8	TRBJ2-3	ASSLAETGLGTDTQY
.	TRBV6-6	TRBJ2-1	ASRHRDREYNEQF
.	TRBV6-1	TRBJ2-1	ASSEGASGGEQF
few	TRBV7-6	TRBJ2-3	ASSPGQGQDTQY
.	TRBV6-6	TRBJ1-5	ASVWDLDQPQH
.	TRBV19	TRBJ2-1	ASRRQGRSSEQF
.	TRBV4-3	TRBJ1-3	ASSQDISGNTIY
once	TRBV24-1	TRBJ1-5	ADNRGLRDQPQH
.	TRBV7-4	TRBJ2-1	ASRGGGQYYNEQF
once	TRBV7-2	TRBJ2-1	ASNLLVDEQF
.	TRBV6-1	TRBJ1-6	ASSEGKLYSPLH
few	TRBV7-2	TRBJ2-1	ASSFRDSSSNEQF
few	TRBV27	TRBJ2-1	ASSSYSTSGGRNEQF
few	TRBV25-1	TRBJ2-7	ASSEAPVGFEQY
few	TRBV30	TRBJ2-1	AWTLAYNEQF
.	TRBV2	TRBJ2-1	ASRGGYGEQF
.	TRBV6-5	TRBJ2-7	ASSPSGGGPEQY
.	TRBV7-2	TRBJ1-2	ASSLGVGRGGDYGYT
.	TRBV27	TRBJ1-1	ASGGVFEGNTEAF
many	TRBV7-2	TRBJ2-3	ASSSHRGSDTQY
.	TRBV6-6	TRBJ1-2	ASSSPLTADRVNYGYT
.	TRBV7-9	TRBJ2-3	ASSLPTGTWD
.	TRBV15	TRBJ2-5	ATSTGGPNADQETQY
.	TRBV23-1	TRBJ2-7	ASSHPGTSGYEQY
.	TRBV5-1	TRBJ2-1	ASSFEQANYNEQF